The 8 T cell receptor beta chains reported below all come from one sample, sequenced in a study of response to subunit inactivated influenza vaccine. TCRdb processed the RT-PCR reads anew with MiXCR; each CDR3 protein has one entry. The table has fewer than 700,000 distinct CDR3 sequences, about an eighth seen once. The sequenced sample was PBMCs from blood, obtained about 40 days after vaccination. These receptors originate from a man between 50 and 59 years old who received an inactivated influenza vaccine.

J is TRBJ2-2 and V is TRBV5-1, with 8 bases identical to TRBD1. Germline V CDR1 and CDR2: SGHRS, YFSETQ. The length of the CDR3 is 14 residues. V gave up 4 bases and J gave up 4 bases; unmatched junction bases: 3. CDR3 bases: TGCGCCAGCAGCCTACAGGGGGTCACCGGGGAGCTGTTTTTT. Translated: CASSLQGVTGELFF.

This clonotype has ten or more counts. The chain couples TRBV20-1 to TRBJ2-1, with D perhaps TRBD2 (5 bases). Per germline, CDR1 DFQATT and CDR2 SNEGSKA (reference sequence). Deletions cut 2 bases from V and 4 bases from J, with 15 bases between. The CDR3 loop spans 15 amino acids. CDR3 in amino acids: CSARSPGLGYNEQFF. CDR3 in DNA: TGCAGTGCTAGATCCCCGGGATTGGGGTACAATGAGCAGTTCTTC.

The chain combines TRBV2 with TRBJ2-2, with D possibly called TRBD1 or TRBD2 (5 bases each). CDR1 is SNHLY, CDR2 FYNNEI, per germline. Deletions cut 6 bases from V and 0 bases from J, with 14 bases between. This CDR3 contains 16 residues. In nucleotides, the CDR3 is TGTGCCAGCAGAATAGGACGGGGCTCGAACACCGGGGAGCTGTTTTTT. This encodes CASRIGRGSNTGELFF.

This clonotype was detected only a few times. This chain links TRBV20-1 with TRBJ2-7; D gene ambiguous. The V and J ends lost 4 bases and 3 bases respectively, with 16 bases between them. The CDR3 runs to 14 residues. Germline CDR1 and CDR2: DFQATT and SNEGSKA (reference sequence). The CDR3 is CSAKVGGVNYEQYF. DNA of the CDR3: TGCAGTGCTAAAGTAGGCGGTGTCAACTACGAGCAGTACTTC.

This clonotype was seen a handful of times. The rearrangement joins TRBV5-1 to TRBJ1-1, with D possibly being TRBD1 (5 bases). CDR1 and CDR2 (germline): SGHRS, YFSETQ. CDR3 length: 15 residues. Trimming cost V 0 bases and J 4 bases, with 13 bases left between them. The CDR3 DNA reads TGCGCCAGCAGCTTGGCCCAGGGAGCAAGCACTGAAGCTTTCTTT. The encoded protein is CASSLAQGASTEAFF.

The chain uses TRBV20-1 and TRBJ2-3; 8 nucleotides match TRBD2. The CDR3 extends over 15 amino acids. J was trimmed by 1 base and V by 3 bases; bases with no gene match: 6. Germline V gene lookup returns CDR1 DFQATT and CDR2 SNEGSKA (reference sequence). CDR3 amino acids: CSASDLAGGTDTQYF. The CDR3 region has the DNA TGCAGTGCTAGTGACCTAGCGGGTGGCACAGATACGCAGTATTTT.

The gene calls are TRBV5-1 and TRBJ1-3; D not resolved. The CDR3 has 15 residues. Germline V gene lookup returns CDR1 SGHRS and CDR2 YFSETQ. Trimming stripped 4 bases from V and 2 bases from J, with 13 bases between. The CDR3: CASSASRTAGNTIYF. CDR3 coding DNA: TGCGCCAGCAGCGCCAGCAGGACTGCTGGAAACACCATATATTTT.

The table lists this clonotype with many counts. The V call is TRBV20-1, the J call TRBJ2-1; 14 nucleotides agree with TRBD2. From germline, CDR1 is DFQATT and CDR2 SNEGSKA (reference sequence). The length of the CDR3 is 14 residues. V was clipped by 3 bases and J by 8 bases; unmatched bases: 3. DNA of the CDR3: TGCAGTGCTAGGTCGACTAGCGGGGGGGATGAGCAGTTCTTC. It is translated as CSARSTSGGDEQFF.